This T cell receptor beta chain was documented in a study of T-cell reconstitution after alpha-beta-depleted transplantation in children. Overall study findings and caveats: Several hundred graft clones that had expanded were reportedly the source of alpha-beta T cells about two months after transplant.

Preparation of the TCRbeta library used unique molecular identifiers. TCRdb reprocessed the PCR reads with MiXCR, giving one entry per CDR3 protein. The sample yields 300,000 to 400,000 distinct CDR3 sequences, around 20% seen once. This clonotype was seen a few times. Its target is unknown. Per germline, CDR1 SGHRS and CDR2 YFSETQ. V was pared by 0 bases and J by 4 bases, with 6 bases of the junction left unmatched. CDR3 length: 16 amino acids. The chain uses TRBV5-1 and TRBJ2-3, with 9 bases fitting TRBD2. This specimen was PBMCs, mostly from graft donor cells, taken 180 days after TCRalphabeta/CD19-depleted stem cell transplant. The receptor comes from a male patient younger than 18 who had a stem cell transplant for acute lymphoblastic leukemia, so the T cells may come from the graft donor. CDR3: CASSLDNSGRSDTQYF. Written as DNA, the CDR3 is TGCGCCAGCAGCTTGGACAATAGCGGGAGATCAGATACGCAGTATTTT.